The 26 T cell receptor beta chains reported below all come from one sample, sequenced in a study of PD-1 blockade in classical Hodgkin lymphoma. Sequencing was performed with immunoSEQ multiplex PCR; in TCRdb, only in-frame clones are kept and a portion is missing. Of some 31,000 clones in the sample, approximately 94% are singletons; the top ten hold 2.3%. Time point of the sample: newly diagnosed, previously untreated cHL patient sample. Material: peripheral blood mononuclear cells (PBMCs). The receptors stem from a human donor with classical Hodgkin lymphoma.

The chain links TRBV7-2 to TRBJ1-2; D is ambiguous. The CDR3 runs 15 residues. Trimming cost V 6 bases and J 0 bases, with 14 bases left between them. CDR1 and CDR2 (germline): SGHTA, FQGNSA. CDR3 residues: CASSLSIAANYGYTF. As DNA, the CDR3 is TGTGCCAGCAGTCTCTCGATTGCGGCTAACTATGGCTACACCTTC.

The V and J genes are TRBV19 and TRBJ1-1, with D hard to call. Per germline, CDR1 LNHDA and CDR2 SQIVND (reference sequence). The CDR3 totals 13 residues. Trimming cost V 9 bases and J 2 bases, with 13 bases left between them. CDR3 DNA sequence: TGTGCCAGCAAAACGGGCTTCAACACTGAAGCTTTCTTT. Translation gives CASKTGFNTEAFF.

The chain has TRBV4-1 and TRBJ2-7, with D unclear. Germline V gene sequence: CDR1 MGHRA, CDR2 YSYEKL. Trimming removed 0 bases at V and 13 bases at J, with 16 bases between. The CDR3 totals 13 residues. The CDR3 region has the DNA TGCGCCAGCAGCCAAGATATTAGAAGTTCTCGCTACTTC. Its protein is CASSQDIRSSRYF.

The V and J genes are TRBV7-9 and TRBJ1-1; D unresolved. Trimming shortened V by 1 base and J by 1 base, and 10 bases separated the two germline ends. Germline lookup yields CDR1 SEHNR and CDR2 FQNEAQ (reference sequence). The CDR3 is 15 residues long. CDR3 sequence: CASSLEEGGNTEAFF. DNA of the CDR3: TGTGCCAGCAGCTTAGAGGAGGGAGGGAACACTGAAGCTTTCTTT. Filled out from reference TRBV7-9 and TRBJ1-1, the complete variable domain reads DTGVSQNPRHKITKRGQNVTFRCDPISEHNRLYWYRQTLGQGPEFLTYFQNEAQLEKSRLLSDRFSAERPKGSFSTLEIQRTEQGDSAMYLCASSLEEGGNTEAFFGQGTRLTVV.

As DNA, the CDR3 is TGTGCCAGCAGCTTGTTCACATGGGGGAGCTCCTACGAGCAGTACTTC. It yields the protein CASSLFTWGSSYEQYF. The rearrangement joins TRBV5-8 to TRBJ2-7; possibly TRBD1 or TRBD2 for D (5 bases each). V lost 1 base, J lost 0 bases, and 14 bases lay in between. Germline V lookup: CDR1 SGHTS, CDR2 YDEGEE. This CDR3 has 16 amino acids.

This clone was seen just once. This rearrangement joins TRBV4-1 to TRBJ1-3; a possible D gene is TRBD1 (5 bases). This CDR3 spans 16 amino acids. The V end lost 1 base, the J end lost 4 bases, and 14 bases lay between the germline ends. Germline V CDR1 and CDR2: MGHRA, YSYEKL. The CDR3 DNA reads TGCGCCAGCAGCCAAGCCCTCCCAGGGCCCGGAAACACCATATATTTT. This gives the protein CASSQALPGPGNTIYF.

The chain is built from TRBV5-5 and TRBJ2-1; D is unclear. V lost 4 bases to trimming and J lost 4 bases, with 9 bases between them. The CDR3 runs to 13 residues. Germline V CDR1 and CDR2: SGHKS, YYEKEE (reference sequence). The CDR3 here is CASSLNPYNEQFF. The DNA of the CDR3 is TGTGCCAGCAGCCTCAACCCTTACAATGAGCAGTTCTTC.

This chain connects TRBV25-1 to TRBJ1-2; TRBD1 matches at 7 bases. In germline, CDR1 is MGHDK, CDR2 SYGVNS. The ends lost 6 bases at V and 2 bases at J; junction bases unmatched: 9. There are 15 residues in the CDR3. The CDR3, as DNA: TGTGCCAGCAGGCCGCAGGGGGTTAAGAACTATGGCTACACCTTC. Residues: CASRPQGVKNYGYTF.

The gene calls are TRBV10-2 and TRBJ2-5, with D unclear. Germline V gene data show CDR1 as WSHSY and CDR2 as SAAADI. Trimming took 5 bases from V and 4 from J, leaving 17 bases between them. The CDR3 covers 15 residues. In DNA, the CDR3 is TGCGCCAGCAGTATTGCCCTCCCGGGCCCAGAGACCCAGTACTTC. Protein product: CASSIALPGPETQYF.

This sequence joins TRBV18 and TRBJ1-2; D not resolved. Per germline, CDR1 KGHSH and CDR2 LQKENI. V was trimmed by 2 bases and J by 0 bases, leaving 19 bases between them. The CDR3 is 18 amino acids. CDR3 bases: TGTGCCAGCTCACCATCGGACGGTCGGACCATGGCTAACTATGGCTACACCTTC. It is translated as CASSPSDGRTMANYGYTF.

V is TRBV7-2 and J is TRBJ1-5, with 7 bases that match TRBD1. CDR1 and CDR2 (germline): SGHTA, FQGNSA. Losses at the gene ends were 5 bases for V and 3 bases for J; bases not matched to a gene: 1. The CDR3 has 13 residues. The CDR3 sequence: CASSDRVNQPQHF. The CDR3 nucleotides are TGTGCCAGCAGCGACAGGGTCAATCAGCCCCAGCATTTT.

The J gene is TRBJ2-5, the V gene TRBV30; no reliable D call. There are 12 residues in the CDR3. Trimming pared 0 bases from V and 4 bases from J, leaving 6 bases between. CDR1 is GTSNPN and CDR2 is SVGIG in the germline V gene (reference sequence). The CDR3 nucleotides read TGTGCCTGGAGTGTAGTTTCAGAGACCCAGTACTTC. Its translation: CAWSVVSETQYF.

The chain has TRBV7-2 and TRBJ2-7; a possible D gene is TRBD2 (6 bases). Trimming pared 3 bases from V and 5 bases from J, leaving 11 bases between. The CDR3 covers 13 residues. Germline CDR1 reads SGHTA; CDR2 reads FQGNSA. The CDR3 protein is CASSFGGADEQYF. CDR3 in DNA: TGTGCCAGCAGCTTCGGAGGGGCCGACGAGCAGTACTTC.

This chain joins TRBV29-1 and TRBJ2-3; D not resolved. V shed 4 bases and J shed 0 bases, with 17 bases lying between them. The CDR3 is 16 amino acids. The germline V gene encodes CDR1 SQVTM and CDR2 ANQGSEA. CDR3 amino acids: CSVVWFWPASTDTQYF. The CDR3 nucleotides read TGCAGCGTTGTATGGTTCTGGCCTGCTAGCACAGATACGCAGTATTTT.

This clone was picked up one time. The chain has TRBV2 and TRBJ2-3; D unresolved. V was trimmed by 7 bases and J by 4 bases, leaving 3 bases between them. The CDR3 covers 10 residues. The germline V gene encodes CDR1 SNHLY and CDR2 FYNNEI. CDR3 in amino acids: CASNPDTQYF. The CDR3, as DNA: TGTGCCAGCAACCCAGATACGCAGTATTTT. The variable domain in full, completed from reference TRBV2 and TRBJ2-3, reads EPEVTQTPSHQVTQMGQEVILRCVPISNHLYFYWYRQILGQKVEFLVSFYNNEISEKSEIFDDQFSVERPDGSNFTLKIRSTKLEDSAMYFCASNPDTQYFGPGTRLTVL.

The rearrangement joins TRBV5-1 to TRBJ2-7; D is possibly TRBD1 or TRBD2 (5 bases each). The V gene's germline CDR1 is SGHRS and CDR2 YFSETQ. Trimming left V 3 bases short and J 1 base short, with 14 bases between. This CDR3 region has 15 residues. The CDR3 reads CASSYRDLPSYEQYF. CDR3 coding DNA: TGCGCCAGCAGCTACCGGGACCTTCCGTCCTACGAGCAGTACTTC. The full variable domain, completed using reference TRBV5-1 and TRBJ2-7, is KAGVTQTPRYLIKTRGQQVTLSCSPISGHRSVSWYQQTPGQGLQFLFEYFSETQRNKGNFPGRFSGRQFSNSRSEMNVSTLELGDSALYLCASSYRDLPSYEQYFGPGTRLTVT.

This clone appeared once. The rearrangement uses TRBV28 and TRBJ2-1; 9 nucleotides agree with TRBD1. Germline-derived CDR1 and CDR2 are MDHEN and SYDVKM. V trimming: 2 bases; J trimming: 5 bases; junction bases outside the gene matches: 10. The CDR3 consists of 17 residues. CDR3 in DNA: TGTGCCAGCAGTTTAGCGGCGCCCGGGACAGGGAACAATGAGCAGTTCTTC. It specifies CASSLAAPGTGNNEQFF.

This chain uses TRBV2 with TRBJ1-1, with 7 nucleotides matching TRBD1. This CDR3 spans 15 amino acids. Unmatched junction bases numbered 11, after V lost 6 bases and J lost 4 bases. Looked up from germline, CDR1 is SNHLY and CDR2 is FYNNEI. CDR3: CASRGQGEIFTEAFF. Here the CDR3 DNA reads TGTGCCAGCAGGGGGCAGGGGGAAATTTTCACTGAAGCTTTCTTT.

This clone appeared a single time. The rearrangement links TRBV7-9 to TRBJ1-3; no clear D. This CDR3 spans 14 amino acids. The germline CDR1 and CDR2 sequences are SEHNR and FQNEAQ (reference sequence). Trimming took 1 base from V and 0 from J, leaving 4 bases between them. The CDR3 spells CASSLGPSGNTIYF. The CDR3 nucleotides read TGTGCCAGCAGCTTAGGACCCTCTGGAAACACCATATATTTT.

The rearrangement links TRBV19 to TRBJ1-1; tentatively, D is TRBD1 (5 bases). Germline V gene lookup returns CDR1 LNHDA and CDR2 SQIVND (reference sequence). Deletions cut 5 bases from V and 0 bases from J, with 13 bases between. This CDR3 has 15 residues. CDR3 nucleotide sequence: TGTGCCAGTAGTGCGGGGCTCTTCATGAACACTGAAGCTTTCTTT. Translation: CASSAGLFMNTEAFF.

V gene TRBV30 combines with J gene TRBJ2-7, with TRBD1 matching over 10 bases. V lost 7 bases and J lost 1; bases outside the gene matches: 1. The CDR3 has 12 residues. Germline V CDR1 and CDR2: GTSNPN, SVGIG (reference sequence). CDR3 coding DNA: TGTGCCTCGGACAGGGGGTCCTACGAGCAGTACTTC. Its protein product is CASDRGSYEQYF.

This clone was seen more than once but under ten times. The chain links TRBV4-1 to TRBJ2-5; tentatively, D is TRBD2 (6 bases). Germline values: CDR1 MGHRA, CDR2 YSYEKL. V was pared by 5 bases and J by 4 bases, with 17 bases between. This CDR3 contains 15 residues. DNA of the CDR3: TGCGCCAGCAGCTCCCGGACGGGAGTAGGAGAGACCCAGTACTTC. It encodes CASSSRTGVGETQYF.

The CDR3 reads CAGTGAPKDTQYF. CDR3 DNA: TGTGCCGGGACCGGGGCGCCGAAGGATACGCAGTATTTT. This chain connects TRBV7-9 to TRBJ2-3; D is possibly TRBD1 or TRBD2 (5 bases each). Trimming stripped 11 bases from V and 6 bases from J, with 18 bases between. CDR1 and CDR2 from the germline V gene are SEHNR and FQNEAQ (reference sequence). CDR3 length: 13 amino acids.

The CDR3 spells CAWSSSNYGYTF. CDR3 in DNA: TGTGCCTGGAGTAGCAGTAACTATGGCTACACCTTC. This chain links TRBV30 with TRBJ1-2, with D unclear. The CDR3 is made up of 12 amino acids. The V end was cut by 2 bases, the J end by 1 base, with 5 bases between. CDR1 is GTSNPN, CDR2 SVGIG, per germline (reference sequence).

The J gene is TRBJ1-3, the V gene TRBV2, with a possible D match to TRBD1 (6 bases). Germline CDR1 and CDR2: SNHLY and FYNNEI. Between the trimmed V and J ends, which lost 9 bases and 7 bases, there was a span of 13 bases. This CDR3 has 12 residues. The CDR3 region is CASRGGRNTIYF. CDR3 in DNA: TGTGCCAGTCGTGGGGGCAGGAACACCATATATTTT.

The chain is built from TRBV9 and TRBJ1-1; no reliable D call. Deletions cut 4 bases from V and 1 base from J, with 17 bases between. The CDR3 loop spans 16 amino acids. CDR1 is SGDLS, CDR2 YYNGEE, per germline. In nucleotides, the CDR3 is TGTGCCAGCAGCCCCCAAGTGTCGACGGCGAACACTGAAGCTTTCTTT. Its protein product is CASSPQVSTANTEAFF.